Listed below are T cell receptor beta chains from one sample, sequenced in a study of cytomegalovirus exposure and HLA in healthy donors. The data were produced by immunoSEQ multiplex PCR, yet TCRdb's version contains in-frame clones alone and is incomplete. This sample has approximately 190,000 clones, with 81% found just once. Sequencing was performed on PBMCs. Every receptor here comes from a man over 45 in good health and CMV-seronegative. CDR3s leave out the opening cysteine and the closing phenylalanine or tryptophan. Fields, in order: V gene, CDR3 protein.

TRBV11-2 | ASSSTLAGEQF
TRBV6-6 | ASTLVAGQSTDTQY
TRBV5-6 | ASSFTGPTEAF
TRBV19 | ASLQSSGNTIY
TRBV7-2 | ASSTGLAEPFYEQY
TRBV4-3 | ASSQSRDGNQPQH
TRBV5-1 | ASSSYGQERAF
TRBV4-3 | ASSQRLSEKDLV
TRBV30 | AWSRDRGRLDGYT
TRBV19 | ASSKTAVSFGHNQPQH
TRBV7-9 | ASSSGSGGAREQF
TRBV7-2 | ASSLYRGNDQPQH
TRBV27 | ASSPFGTGRNQPQH
TRBV27 | ASSSPRGAGYEAF
TRBV30 | AWAPTTGATNEKLF
TRBV29-1 | SVGDRGNLKAF
TRBV5-1 | ASSFSGLSDEQF
TRBV30 | AYRQTRYNSPLH
TRBV28 | ASSLWTGTVGTQY
TRBV6-5 | ASSYSRQSYEQY
TRBV5-8 | ASSWGLAGETDTQY
TRBV30 | ALGGYEQY
TRBV7-7 | ASSLTGGGGGEQF
TRBV11-1 | ASSETYEQY
TRBV6-5 | ASSRGTPTGELF
TRBV18 | ASSRDSGDEQY
TRBV4-1 | ASSHPGQGNSEAF
TRBV9 | ASTTGGSSYNEQF
TRBV27 | ASSLSRQGYGYT
TRBV4-3 | ASSQGTGVPYEQY
TRBV5-6 | ASTPDRLGTQY
TRBV10-3 | AISESAARDSNQPQH
TRBV16 | ASSLGQEYGYT
TRBV7-6 | ASSPTTTGSQGTIY
TRBV4-1 | ASSQLIPGLASHEQF
TRBV6-1 | ATGTSSYNEQF
TRBV27 | ASSPLTTGGYT
TRBV7-9 | ASTVPNPSERQETQY
TRBV4-3 | ASSRDSGSANEKLF
TRBV10-2 | ASSPGGYGYT
TRBV28 | ASSFRGNTIY
TRBV27 | ASSAQGWGETQY
TRBV19 | ASSPGITGAYEQY
TRBV7-8 | ASSSQTSGGGDTQY
TRBV7-6 | ASSPSPVNYEQY